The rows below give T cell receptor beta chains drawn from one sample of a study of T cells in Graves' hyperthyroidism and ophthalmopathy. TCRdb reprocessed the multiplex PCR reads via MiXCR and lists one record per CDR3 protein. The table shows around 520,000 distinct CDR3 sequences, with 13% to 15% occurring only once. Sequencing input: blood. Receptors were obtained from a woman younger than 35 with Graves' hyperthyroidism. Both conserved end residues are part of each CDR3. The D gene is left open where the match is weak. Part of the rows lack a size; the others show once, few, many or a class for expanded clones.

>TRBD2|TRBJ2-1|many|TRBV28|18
TGTGCCAGCAGTTTAGAGGGGACTAGCGGGAGGCCCTACAATGAGCAGTTCTTC
CASSLEGTSGRPYNEQFF
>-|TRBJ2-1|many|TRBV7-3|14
TGTGCCAGCAGCCATGGGCCTAGCTCGAATGAGCAGTTCTTC
CASSHGPSSNEQFF
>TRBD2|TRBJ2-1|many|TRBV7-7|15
TGTGCCAGCAGCGCTAACTGGGGACTAGCGAATGAGCAGTTCTTC
CASSANWGLANEQFF
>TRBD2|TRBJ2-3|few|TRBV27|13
TGTGCCAGCAGAGCGGGAGTCCCAGATACGCAGTATTTT
CASRAGVPDTQYF
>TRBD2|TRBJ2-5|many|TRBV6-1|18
TGTGCCAGCAGTGAAGGGGGGACTAGCGGGAGGGCCAGGGAGACCCAGTACTTC
CASSEGGTSGRARETQYF
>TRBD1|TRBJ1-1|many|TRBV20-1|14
TGCAGTGCGCCTTATACAGGGGAAACCACTGAAGCTTTCTTT
CSAPYTGETTEAFF
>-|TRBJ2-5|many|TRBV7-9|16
TGTGCCAGCAGCCCCCGCCAGGGATGGGAGTCGGAGACCCAGTACTTC
CASSPRQGWESETQYF
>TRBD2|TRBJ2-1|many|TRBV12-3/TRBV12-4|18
TGTGCCAGCAGTTCCGCGGGAATGAGCGGGAAAGGAGACAATGAGCAGTTCTTC
CASSSAGMSGKGDNEQFF
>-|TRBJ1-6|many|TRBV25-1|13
TGTGCCAGTACCGGCAGGGGATATTCACCCCTCCACTTT
CASTGRGYSPLHF
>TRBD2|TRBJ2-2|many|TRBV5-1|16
TGCGCCAGCAGCCAACCGGGACTAGCGGACACCGGGGAGCTGTTTTTT
CASSQPGLADTGELFF
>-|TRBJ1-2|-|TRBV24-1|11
TGTGCCACCAGTGCGGGGTTCGGCTACACCTTC
CATSAGFGYTF
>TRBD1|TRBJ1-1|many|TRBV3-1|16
TGTGCCAGCAGCCAGACACAGGGGGGGTTGGATACTGAAGCTTTCTTT
CASSQTQGGLDTEAFF
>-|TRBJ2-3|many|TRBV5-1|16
TGCGCCAGCAGCTTGGAAACAGGGTCAAGCACAGATACGCAGTATTTT
CASSLETGSSTDTQYF
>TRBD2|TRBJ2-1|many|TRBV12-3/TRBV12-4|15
TGTGCCAGCAGCCTAAGCGGGAGGGCGGGTAATGAGCAGTTCTTC
CASSLSGRAGNEQFF
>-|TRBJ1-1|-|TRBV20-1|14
TGCAGTGCTAGTTGGCCCGACATGAACACTGAAGCTTTCTTT
CSASWPDMNTEAFF
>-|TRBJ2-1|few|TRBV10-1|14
TGCGCCAGCAGTGAGTCGGTGGTAGCAGGCCAGAAGTTCTTC
CASSESVVAGQKFF
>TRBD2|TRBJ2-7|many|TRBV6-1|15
TGTGCCAGCAGCGTAGCGGGAGATGCTAAGTACGAGCAGTACTTC
CASSVAGDAKYEQYF
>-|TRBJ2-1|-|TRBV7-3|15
TGTGCCAGCAGCCCGACGTGGGGCTCCTACAATAAGCAGTTCTTC
CASSPTWGSYNKQFF
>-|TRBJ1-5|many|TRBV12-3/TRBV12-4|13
TGTGCCATTACCGTGGGTCCCAATCAGCCCCAGCATTTT
CAITVGPNQPQHF
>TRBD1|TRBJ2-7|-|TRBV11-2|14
TGTGCCAGCAGCCGCGGGACAGGGGTGAACGAGCAGTACTTC
CASSRGTGVNEQYF
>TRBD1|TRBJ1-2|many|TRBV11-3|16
TGTGCCAGCAGCTTAGATTCCCGGGACAGCCTCTATGGCTACACCTTC
CASSLDSRDSLYGYTF
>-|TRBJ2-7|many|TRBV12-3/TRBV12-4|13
TGTGCCAGCAGTTTGAGCGGACCCTACGAGCAGTACTTC
CASSLSGPYEQYF
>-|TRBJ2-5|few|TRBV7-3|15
TGTGCCAGCAGCTTGGGGCCGCGGTACCAAGAGACCCAGTACTTC
CASSLGPRYQETQYF
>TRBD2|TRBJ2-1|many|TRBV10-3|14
TGTGCCATCAGTGAGCTAGCGGGGGACAATGAGCAGTTCTTC
CAISELAGDNEQFF
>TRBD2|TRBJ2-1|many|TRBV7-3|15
TGTGCCAGCAGCTTAGGGGTTAGCGGGAGCCTGGAGCAGTTCTTC
CASSLGVSGSLEQFF
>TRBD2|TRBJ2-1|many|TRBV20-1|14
TGCAGTGCTTTCCCGGGAGGACTAGCTGGTGAGCAGTTCTTC
CSAFPGGLAGEQFF
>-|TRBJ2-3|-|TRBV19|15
TGTGCCAGTACCAACCGGGCATTAGGCACAGATACGCAGTATTTT
CASTNRALGTDTQYF
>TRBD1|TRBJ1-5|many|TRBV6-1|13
TGTGCCAGCAGTGGACAGGGCCATCAGCCCCAGCATTTT
CASSGQGHQPQHF
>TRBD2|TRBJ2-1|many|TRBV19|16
TGTGCCAGTAGTCGGGCGGGAGGGAGCTCCTACAATGAGCAGTTCTTC
CASSRAGGSSYNEQFF
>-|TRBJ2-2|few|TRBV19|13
TGTGCCAGTAGGCTAGCGAACACCGGGGAGCTGTTTTTT
CASRLANTGELFF
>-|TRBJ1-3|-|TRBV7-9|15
TGTGCCAGCAGCGCCCCCGAGCAGTTGGGAAACACCATATATTTT
CASSAPEQLGNTIYF
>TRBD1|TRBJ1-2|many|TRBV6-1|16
TGTGCCAGCAGTGAATTAAGGGGGCGGACTAACTATGGCTACACCTTC
CASSELRGRTNYGYTF
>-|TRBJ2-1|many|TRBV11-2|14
TGTGCCAGCAGCTTAGATGCCTCGAAGGATGAGCAGTTCTTC
CASSLDASKDEQFF
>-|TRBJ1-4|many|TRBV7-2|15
TGTGCCAGCAGCCTAACAGGGTTTCCATTCGAAAAACTGTTTTTT
CASSLTGFPFEKLFF
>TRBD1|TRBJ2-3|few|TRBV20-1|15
TGCAGTGCCAGTAAAGGTACAGGGGTAGCAGATACGCAGTATTTT
CSASKGTGVADTQYF
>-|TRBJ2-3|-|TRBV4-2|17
TGTGCCAGCAGCCAAGATGGTAACAGCTATAGCACAGATACGCAGTATTTT
CASSQDGNSYSTDTQYF
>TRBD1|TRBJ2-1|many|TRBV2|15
TGTGCCAGCAGGACACCGGGACAGGGAAGGGATGAGCAGTTCTTC
CASRTPGQGRDEQFF
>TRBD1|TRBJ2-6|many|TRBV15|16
TGTGCCACCAGCGAGACAGGGGGTTCTGGGGCCAACGTCCTGACTTTC
CATSETGGSGANVLTF
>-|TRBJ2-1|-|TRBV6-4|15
TGTGCCAGCAGTGCTGAGGCAGGACGGAACAATGAGCAGTTCTTC
CASSAEAGRNNEQFF
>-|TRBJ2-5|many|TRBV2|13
TGTGCCAGCACCCCTCGGTCCCAGCGGACCCAGTACTTC
CASTPRSQRTQYF
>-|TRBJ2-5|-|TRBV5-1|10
TGCGCCAGCCCCCCCAGGACAGAGTACTTC
CASPPRTEYF
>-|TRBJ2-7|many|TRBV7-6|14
TGTGCCAGCAGCTTATCCGGGGCAGCCTACGAGCAGTACTTC
CASSLSGAAYEQYF
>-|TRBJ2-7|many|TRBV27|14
TGTGCCAGCAGTTTAGGCCTGAGCTCCTACGAGCAGTACTTC
CASSLGLSSYEQYF
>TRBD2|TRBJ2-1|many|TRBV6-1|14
TGTGCCAGCAGTGTTAGCGGGACCAACAATGAGCAGTTCTTC
CASSVSGTNNEQFF
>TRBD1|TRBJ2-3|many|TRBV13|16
TGTGCCAGCAGCGACCAGGGACAGGTGGGGACAGATACGCAGTATTTT
CASSDQGQVGTDTQYF
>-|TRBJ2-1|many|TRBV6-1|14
TGTGCCAGCAGTGAGGCCGGGCTCATCAATGAGCAGTTCTTC
CASSEAGLINEQFF
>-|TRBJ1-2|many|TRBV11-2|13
TGTGCCAGCAGCTATGGTGGGGATGGCGGCTACACCTTC
CASSYGGDGGYTF
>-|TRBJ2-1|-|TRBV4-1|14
TGCGCCAGCAGCCTCCAGGGTAGCGTGGATGAGCAGTTCTTC
CASSLQGSVDEQFF